The rows below give T cell receptor beta chains drawn from one sample of a study of radiotherapy plus CTLA-4 blockade in lung cancer. The assay was immunoSEQ multiplex PCR, and TCRdb's table has in-frame clones only and misses some. The repertoire includes 95,000 to 150,000 clones, approximately 90% of them detected once, and over 6% sits in the top ten. Here the sequenced sample was peripheral blood, taken from a patient treated with radiotherapy plus ipilimumab. All receptors derive from a human donor with non-small cell lung cancer that progressed on radiotherapy plus ipilimumab. Both conserved end residues are part of each CDR3. Fields, in order: J gene, V gene, CDR3 protein.

J gene: TRBJ2-7
V gene: TRBV2
CDR3 protein: CASREGSGRYEQYF

J gene: TRBJ2-7
V gene: TRBV6-5
CDR3 protein: CASSATGTGSYEQYF

J gene: TRBJ2-5
V gene: TRBV2
CDR3 protein: CAASSETQYF

J gene: TRBJ2-5
V gene: TRBV5-6
CDR3 protein: CASSDLPQETQYF

J gene: TRBJ1-2
V gene: TRBV18
CDR3 protein: CASSPPYRENGYTF

J gene: TRBJ2-3
V gene: TRBV6-1
CDR3 protein: CASSGQESSTDTQYF

J gene: TRBJ2-1
V gene: TRBV19
CDR3 protein: CASSNPGGAEAYNEQFF

J gene: TRBJ2-2
V gene: TRBV6-5
CDR3 protein: CASRRNTGELFF

J gene: TRBJ1-2
V gene: TRBV13
CDR3 protein: CASSLGVGGYTF

J gene: TRBJ2-5
V gene: TRBV6-1
CDR3 protein: CASRRQGGKETQYF

J gene: TRBJ2-1
V gene: TRBV20-1
CDR3 protein: CSAWGGDEQFF

J gene: TRBJ2-3
V gene: TRBV5-1
CDR3 protein: CASSYASGFTDTQYF

J gene: TRBJ2-3
V gene: TRBV6-5
CDR3 protein: CASSYRGRFTDTQYF